These 27 T cell receptor beta chains share one sample of origin, sequenced in a study of blood T cell repertoires in COVID-19. Here immunoSEQ multiplex PCR was the method, and the copy in TCRdb shows in-frame clones only, minus some. Found here are about 100,000 clones, approximately 86% of them singletons; the top ten hold under 3.5%. The specimen sequenced was PBMCs or T cells enriched from blood (not recorded which). The receptor set was obtained from a woman in her 50s who had recovered from COVID-19.

This clone is classed as medium-sized. This chain joins TRBV6-4 and TRBJ2-7, with D uncertain. Trimming removed 3 bases at V and 2 bases at J, with 14 bases between. The CDR3 sequence is 15 residues long. Germline V lookup: CDR1 MRHNA, CDR2 SNTAGT. The CDR3 here is CASSEDSTAPYEQYF. As DNA, the CDR3 is TGTGCCAGCAGTGAAGACTCCACCGCACCCTACGAGCAGTACTTC.

J is TRBJ1-2 and V is TRBV11-2; the D is unclear. Germline loops: CDR1 SGHAT, CDR2 FQNNGV. The V gene lost 2 bases and the J gene lost 0 bases, with 10 bases spanning the gap. The CDR3 consists of 15 residues. The CDR3 DNA reads TGTGCCAGCAGCTTATTCGAGAACCCTAACTATGGCTACACCTTC. Its protein product is CASSLFENPNYGYTF.

This chain uses TRBV19 with TRBJ2-3; D perhaps matches TRBD1 (6 bases). The CDR3 is made up of 14 amino acids. Trimming cost V 9 bases and J 2 bases, with 15 bases left between them. Germline V gene data show CDR1 as LNHDA and CDR2 as SQIVND (reference sequence). CDR3 loop: CASRRGTTTDTQYF. In DNA form, the CDR3 reads TGTGCCAGCCGTAGGGGGACCACCACAGATACGCAGTATTTT.

The rearrangement uses TRBV2 and TRBJ1-5, with 7 bases aligning to TRBD1. The CDR3 sequence is 14 residues long. CDR1 is SNHLY, CDR2 FYNNEI, per germline. The V gene end was trimmed by 4 bases and the J gene end by 5 bases; junction bases not matched to a gene: 5. In DNA form, the CDR3 reads TGTGCCAGCAGTGGGGGACAGAATTATCAGCCCCAGCATTTT. Protein product: CASSGGQNYQPQHF.

The chain combines TRBV27 with TRBJ1-2; 8 bases fit TRBD1. From germline, CDR1 is MNHEY and CDR2 SMNVEV (reference sequence). Losses at the gene ends were 9 bases for V and 4 bases for J; bases not matched to a gene: 7. The CDR3 spans 13 residues. In DNA, the CDR3 is TGTGCCAGTAGACGGACAGGGATCTATGGCTACACCTTC. This encodes CASRRTGIYGYTF.

The chain is built from TRBV2 and TRBJ2-5; weak D call: TRBD2 (5 bases). Per germline, CDR1 SNHLY and CDR2 FYNNEI. The CDR3 contains 13 residues. V was pared by 1 base and J by 7 bases, with 10 bases between. CDR3 in amino acids: CASSEDRGGTQYF. CDR3 nucleotide sequence: TGTGCCAGCAGTGAAGACCGAGGAGGGACCCAGTACTTC.

The V and J genes are TRBV5-1 and TRBJ1-1; the match to TRBD1 covers 9 bases. CDR3 length: 14 residues. J was trimmed by 3 bases and V by 6 bases; bases with no gene match: 6. Germline CDR1 and CDR2: SGHRS and YFSETQ. CDR3 coding DNA: TGCGCCAGCAACCCACAGGGGGCATACACTGAAGCTTTCTTT. The encoded protein is CASNPQGAYTEAFF.

V gene TRBV27 combines with J gene TRBJ1-3; no reliable D call. Trimming shortened V by 3 bases and J by 3 bases, and 6 bases separated the two germline ends. From germline, CDR1 is MNHEY and CDR2 SMNVEV (reference sequence). The CDR3 contains 13 residues. The CDR3 loop reads CASSLRVGNTIYF. The CDR3 DNA is TGTGCCAGCAGTTTGAGGGTTGGAAACACCATATATTTT.

The chain has TRBV5-6 and TRBJ1-1; 9 bases fit TRBD1. CDR3 length: 15 amino acids. The V gene's germline CDR1 is SGHDT and CDR2 YYEEEE. V shed 2 bases and J 5 bases; nucleotides not matched to a gene: 7. Here the CDR3 DNA reads TGTGCCAGCAGCTTACGTGGACAGGGGAGGACTGAAGCTTTCTTT. Protein product: CASSLRGQGRTEAFF.

CDR3 sequence reads: CSGGSPQGGTEAFF. The CDR3 DNA reads TGCAGCGGTGGGTCCCCCCAGGGGGGCACTGAAGCTTTCTTT. The rearrangement joins TRBV29-1 to TRBJ1-1, with TRBD1 matching over 7 bases. CDR1 and CDR2 from the germline V gene are SQVTM and ANQGSEA. The CDR3 totals 14 residues. The V and J ends lost 7 bases and 4 bases, in that order; junction bases with no gene match: 12.

The gene calls are TRBV15 and TRBJ1-1, with a weak D call TRBD1 (5 bases). V lost 0 bases to trimming and J lost 0 bases, with 8 bases between them. CDR1 and CDR2 from the germline V gene are LNHNV and YYDKDF (reference sequence). The CDR3 consists of 15 residues. The CDR3 DNA is TGTGCCACCAGCAGAGACAGGGCAATGAACACTGAAGCTTTCTTT. It encodes CATSRDRAMNTEAFF.

Only a few counts were recorded for this clone. The chain joins TRBV27 to TRBJ1-2; D unresolved. The CDR3 covers 13 residues. Germline lookup yields CDR1 MNHEY and CDR2 SMNVEV (reference sequence). Trimming took off 1 base at V and 8 bases at J, with 11 bases between the two ends. The CDR3 is CASSLLEGRGYTF. The CDR3 DNA reads TGTGCCAGCAGTTTATTGGAGGGTCGGGGCTACACCTTC.

This chain uses TRBV7-9 with TRBJ2-2; 8 bases align to TRBD1. This CDR3 is 14 amino acids long. V lost 3 bases and J lost 3; bases outside the gene matches: 0. Germline V lookup: CDR1 SEHNR, CDR2 FQNEAQ (reference sequence). The CDR3 is CASSLTGDTGELFF. The CDR3 region has the DNA TGTGCCAGCAGCTTGACAGGGGACACCGGGGAGCTGTTTTTT.

This chain links TRBV28 with TRBJ1-2; 11 bases fit TRBD1. Germline V gene sequence: CDR1 MDHEN, CDR2 SYDVKM. With 4 bases clipped from V and 7 bases from J, the junction kept 8 bases outside the gene matches. CDR3 length: 15 amino acids. The CDR3: CASSSPGTGGAGYTF. In nucleotides, the CDR3 is TGTGCCAGCAGTTCTCCCGGGACAGGGGGGGCTGGCTACACCTTC.

This chain joins TRBV19 and TRBJ2-3; D not resolved. This CDR3 is 14 amino acids long. Germline V CDR1 and CDR2: LNHDA, SQIVND (reference sequence). The V and J ends lost 5 bases and 0 bases respectively, with 9 bases between them. The CDR3 DNA is TGTGCCAGTAGTCGGGTAGGCAGCACAGATACGCAGTATTTT. Amino acid sequence: CASSRVGSTDTQYF. The complete variable domain, with remaining parts taken from reference TRBV19 and TRBJ2-3, reads DGGITQSPKYLFRKEGQNVTLSCEQNLNHDAMYWYRQDPGQGLRLIYYSQIVNDFQKGDIAEGYSVSREKKESFPLTVTSAQKNPTAFYLCASSRVGSTDTQYFGPGTRLTVL.

Only a few counts were recorded for this clone. This chain links TRBV18 with TRBJ1-1; D remains unclear. Germline lookup yields CDR1 KGHSH and CDR2 LQKENI. The V and J ends lost 3 bases and 8 bases respectively, with 13 bases between them. The CDR3 sequence is 13 residues long. CDR3 sequence: CASSPGMLEEAFF. The CDR3, as DNA: TGTGCCAGCTCACCCGGGATGCTTGAAGAAGCTTTCTTT.

The rearrangement joins TRBV5-1 to TRBJ1-5; 9 positions agree with TRBD1. V gave up 4 bases and J gave up 4 bases; unmatched junction bases: 6. The germline CDR1 and CDR2 sequences are SGHRS and YFSETQ. The CDR3 contains 15 residues. CDR3: CASSVGQGRNQPQHF. DNA of the CDR3: TGCGCCAGCAGCGTGGGACAGGGCCGAAATCAGCCCCAGCATTTT.

The chain joins TRBV7-8 to TRBJ1-6; D gene uncertain. V lost 2 bases and J 7 bases, leaving 12 bases between the germline ends. Germline V gives CDR1 SGHVS, CDR2 FQNEAQ. This CDR3 comprises 15 residues. The CDR3 here is CASSLSGAGNSPLHF. CDR3 in DNA: TGTGCCAGCAGCTTATCGGGTGCGGGGAATTCACCCCTCCACTTT.

This chain connects TRBV7-9 to TRBJ1-4, with 7 positions matching TRBD1. Germline values: CDR1 SEHNR, CDR2 FQNEAQ (reference sequence). CDR3 size: 16 residues. The trim removed 1 base at V and 8 bases at J, leaving 10 bases unmatched. CDR3: CASSLDPPGGEEKLFF. DNA for the CDR3: TGTGCCAGCAGCTTAGATCCCCCAGGGGGAGAAGAAAAACTGTTTTTT.

This clone occurred a few times. The CDR3 DNA reads as TGTGCCAGCAGCCTAGGGACTGGGGCAGAGCAGTACTTC. This encodes CASSLGTGAEQYF. The chain uses TRBV7-3 and TRBJ2-7; D is possibly TRBD2 (6 bases). Trimming pared 5 bases from V and 7 bases from J, leaving 15 bases between. CDR1 and CDR2 (germline): SGHTA, FQGTGA. The CDR3 extends over 13 amino acids.

CDR3 DNA sequence: TGCGCCAGCAGCTTGATGAGACAGGGCAATACTGGAAACACCATATATTTT. As protein: CASSLMRQGNTGNTIYF. The rearrangement joins TRBV5-1 to TRBJ1-3; 7 bases match TRBD1. J gave up 2 bases and V 1 base, and 9 bases lay outside the gene matches. Germline values: CDR1 SGHRS, CDR2 YFSETQ. This CDR3 comprises 17 residues.

The CDR3 reads CATSDPVGNTIYF. The CDR3 DNA reads TGTGCCACCAGTGATCCGGTCGGAAACACCATATATTTT. The chain couples TRBV24-1 to TRBJ1-3; no firm D call. Trimming pared 3 bases from V and 4 bases from J, leaving 6 bases between. This CDR3 contains 13 residues. The germline gives CDR1 KGHDR, CDR2 SFDVKD.

J is TRBJ2-7 and V is TRBV7-2; D may be TRBD2 (5 bases). Deletions cut 1 base from V and 2 bases from J, with 12 bases between. The CDR3 spans 15 residues. Germline V gene sequence: CDR1 SGHTA, CDR2 FQGNSA. The DNA for the CDR3 is TGTGCCAGCAGCTTAGAAACGGGGAGTACCTACGAGCAGTACTTC. Translation gives CASSLETGSTYEQYF.

This chain joins TRBV21-1 and TRBJ2-7; the DNA was not compared with TRBD2, the D call given in the table. TRBV21-1 is a known pseudogene. The CDR3 extends over 17 amino acids. CDR3 protein: CANSKVIARPCRYEQYF. For the CDR3, the DNA is TGTGCCAACAGCAAAGTGATAGCGAGGCCATGCCGCTACGAGCAGTACTTC.

The chain carries TRBV19 and TRBJ1-5; D not resolved. With 5 bases removed from V and 1 base from J, the gap between germline ends came to 9 bases. This CDR3 comprises 14 residues. Germline V CDR1 and CDR2: LNHDA, SQIVND (reference sequence). CDR3 residues: CASSGGLSNQPQHF. In DNA form, the CDR3 reads TGTGCCAGTAGTGGTGGCTTGAGCAATCAGCCCCAGCATTTT.

The V gene is TRBV5-5, the J gene TRBJ1-1, with 9 bases fitting TRBD1. The CDR3 spans 17 residues. From germline, CDR1 is SGHKS and CDR2 YYEKEE (reference sequence). The junction had 12 bases not matched to a gene; V was cut back by 2 bases and J by 4 bases. DNA of the CDR3: TGTGCCAGCAGCTTAGGGCCATTGACAGGGGGTATCACTGAAGCTTTCTTT. Translated, it gives CASSLGPLTGGITEAFF.

V usage is TRBV29-1 and J usage is TRBJ1-2; 11 nucleotides agree with TRBD1. The CDR3 runs 16 residues. V lost 4 bases, J lost 4 bases, and 11 bases stayed unmatched. Germline-derived CDR1 and CDR2 are SQVTM and ANQGSEA. The DNA of the CDR3 is TGCAGCGTTGGAGGGGACAGGGGGGTTACAAGCTATGGCTACACCTTC. Translating gives CSVGGDRGVTSYGYTF.